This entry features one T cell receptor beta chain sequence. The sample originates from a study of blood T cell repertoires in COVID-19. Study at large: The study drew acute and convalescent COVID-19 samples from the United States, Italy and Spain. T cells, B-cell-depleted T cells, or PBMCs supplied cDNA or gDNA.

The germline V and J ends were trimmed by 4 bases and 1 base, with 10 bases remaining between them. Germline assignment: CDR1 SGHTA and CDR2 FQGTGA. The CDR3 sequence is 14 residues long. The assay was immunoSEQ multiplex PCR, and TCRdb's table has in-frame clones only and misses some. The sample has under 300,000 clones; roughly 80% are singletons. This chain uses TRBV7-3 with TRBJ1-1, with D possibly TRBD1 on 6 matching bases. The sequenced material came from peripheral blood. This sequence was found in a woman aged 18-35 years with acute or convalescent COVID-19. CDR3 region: CASSSQGSNTEAFF. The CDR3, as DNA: TGTGCCAGCAGCTCACAGGGCTCGAACACTGAAGCTTTCTTT.